A selection of T cell receptor beta chains follows, all from one sample in a study of CD8 T cells in ankylosing spondylitis. Via MiXCR, TCRdb re-called the 5' RACE reads, giving one row per CDR3 protein. This sample has around 770,000 distinct CDR3 sequences, with roughly 10% found just once. The specimen sequenced was blood, either unsorted or a sorted T cell fraction (not recorded which). The receptors originated from a male donor with ankylosing spondylitis. CDR3s include the opening cysteine and the closing phenylalanine or tryptophan. The D gene is left open where the match is weak. Clone size is given for some rows only: seen once, a few or many times, or a class if the clone is expanded.

d_gene: -
v_gene: TRBV6-1
len: 15
abundance: few
j_gene: TRBJ2-5
CDR3nt: TGTGCCAGCAGCTCGACGCGGGGTTTACAAGAGACCCAGTACTTC
CDR3aa: CASSSTRGLQETQYF

d_gene: TRBD1
v_gene: TRBV20-1
len: 13
abundance: -
j_gene: TRBJ1-2
CDR3nt: TGCAGTGCGAGGGACAGCCGGGACTATGGCTACACCTTC
CDR3aa: CSARDSRDYGYTF

d_gene: -
v_gene: TRBV4-3
len: 15
abundance: few
j_gene: TRBJ2-2
CDR3nt: TGCGCCTCCTCGACCCAGGGGCGATACACCGGGGAGCTGTTTTTT
CDR3aa: CASSTQGRYTGELFF

d_gene: -
v_gene: TRBV6-1
len: 14
abundance: -
j_gene: TRBJ1-2
CDR3nt: TGTGCCAGCGGGATAGCAGGGCGTCATAAGGGCTACACCTTC
CDR3aa: CASGIAGRHKGYTF

d_gene: -
v_gene: TRBV20-1
len: 16
abundance: -
j_gene: TRBJ1-6
CDR3nt: TGCAGTGCTAGAGGCACCCCGGGGTACCAAAATTCACCCCTCCACTTT
CDR3aa: CSARGTPGYQNSPLHF

d_gene: -
v_gene: TRBV6-6
len: 13
abundance: -
j_gene: TRBJ2-3
CDR3nt: TGTGCCAGCAGTTACTCGAGCGGAGATACGCAGTATTTT
CDR3aa: CASSYSSGDTQYF

d_gene: -
v_gene: TRBV6-1
len: 15
abundance: few
j_gene: TRBJ1-2
CDR3nt: TGTGCCAGCAGAACCACAGGGCGAGGAGACTATGGCTACACCTTC
CDR3aa: CASRTTGRGDYGYTF

d_gene: TRBD2
v_gene: TRBV5-1
len: 15
abundance: -
j_gene: TRBJ2-1
CDR3nt: TGCGCCAGCAGCTCGGGACTAGCGGGGGCTAATGAGCAGTTCTTC
CDR3aa: CASSSGLAGANEQFF

d_gene: TRBD1
v_gene: TRBV5-1
len: 16
abundance: -
j_gene: TRBJ1-1
CDR3nt: TGCGCCAGCAGCTCCGGGACAGTGTGGGACGGCACTGAAGCTTTCTTT
CDR3aa: CASSSGTVWDGTEAFF

d_gene: -
v_gene: TRBV6-5
len: 15
abundance: -
j_gene: TRBJ2-7
CDR3nt: TGTGCCAGCAGTTACTCGGGTAATAGCGCCTACGAGCAGTACTTC
CDR3aa: CASSYSGNSAYEQYF

d_gene: -
v_gene: TRBV29-1
len: 20
abundance: few
j_gene: TRBJ1-1
CDR3nt: TGCAGCGTTGAAGCCCCAATCCAATACAGGGATTTAGGTTTGGACACTGAAGCTTTCTTT
CDR3aa: CSVEAPIQYRDLGLDTEAFF

d_gene: -
v_gene: TRBV9
len: 16
abundance: many
j_gene: TRBJ2-7
CDR3nt: TGTGCCAGCAGCGCACGCGGAAGGGAAGGGTCCTACGAGCAGTACTTC
CDR3aa: CASSARGREGSYEQYF

d_gene: -
v_gene: TRBV28
len: 14
abundance: -
j_gene: TRBJ1-2
CDR3nt: TGTGCCAGCAGTTATAATGCGGGGTTGGAGGGCTACACCTTC
CDR3aa: CASSYNAGLEGYTF

d_gene: -
v_gene: TRBV24-1
len: 13
abundance: -
j_gene: TRBJ2-5
CDR3nt: TGTGCCACCAGAAAACGAGGGGAAGAGACCCAGTACTTC
CDR3aa: CATRKRGEETQYF

d_gene: TRBD2
v_gene: TRBV29-1
len: 15
abundance: many
j_gene: TRBJ2-1
CDR3nt: TGCAGCGTTTCGACTAGCGGGAGCTTCGGGGATGAGCAGTTCTTC
CDR3aa: CSVSTSGSFGDEQFF

d_gene: TRBD1
v_gene: TRBV28
len: 13
abundance: many
j_gene: TRBJ1-1
CDR3nt: TGTGCCAGCAGTCCAGGGACAGCCGTAAAAGCTTTCTTT
CDR3aa: CASSPGTAVKAFF

d_gene: -
v_gene: TRBV18
len: 13
abundance: many
j_gene: TRBJ1-1
CDR3nt: TGTGCCAGCTCACCCAGAAGTAGTGCCGAAGCTTTCTTT
CDR3aa: CASSPRSSAEAFF

d_gene: -
v_gene: TRBV7-2
len: 14
abundance: -
j_gene: TRBJ2-7
CDR3nt: TGTGCCAGCAGCTTAGTGAGGCAGGCCTACGAGCAGTACTTC
CDR3aa: CASSLVRQAYEQYF

d_gene: -
v_gene: TRBV12-5
len: 15
abundance: few
j_gene: TRBJ2-3
CDR3nt: TGTGCTAGTGGTTTGGGGGGGACTAGCACAGATACGCAGTATTTT
CDR3aa: CASGLGGTSTDTQYF

d_gene: TRBD1
v_gene: TRBV24-1
len: 14
abundance: -
j_gene: TRBJ2-2
CDR3nt: TGTGCCACCAGTGATGACAGGGACACCGGGGAGCTGTTTTTT
CDR3aa: CATSDDRDTGELFF

d_gene: -
v_gene: TRBV18
len: 15
abundance: few
j_gene: TRBJ2-1
CDR3nt: TGTGCCAGCTCTCAGGAGTTGGGATCCTACAATGAGCAGTTCTTC
CDR3aa: CASSQELGSYNEQFF

d_gene: -
v_gene: TRBV5-1
len: 14
abundance: few
j_gene: TRBJ1-2
CDR3nt: TGCGCCAGCAGCCTATCTCTCGGGGAAGATGGCTACACCTTC
CDR3aa: CASSLSLGEDGYTF

d_gene: -
v_gene: TRBV7-2
len: 14
abundance: -
j_gene: TRBJ2-1
CDR3nt: TGTGCCAGCAGCCGAGTACAGGGATGGAATGAGCAGTTCTTC
CDR3aa: CASSRVQGWNEQFF

d_gene: TRBD2
v_gene: TRBV4-2
len: 17
abundance: few
j_gene: TRBJ2-3
CDR3nt: TGTGCCAGCAGCCGCCCCGGCGGGACTAGCGACACAGATACGCAGTATTTT
CDR3aa: CASSRPGGTSDTDTQYF

d_gene: TRBD2
v_gene: TRBV3-1
len: 14
abundance: -
j_gene: TRBJ2-7
CDR3nt: TGTGCCAGCAGCCAGGGGACTAGCGTGTACGAGCAGTACTTC
CDR3aa: CASSQGTSVYEQYF

d_gene: -
v_gene: TRBV27
len: 17
abundance: -
j_gene: TRBJ1-2
CDR3nt: TGTGCCAGCAGTTTGAATTACGGAACAGCGCTTAACTATGGCTACACCTTC
CDR3aa: CASSLNYGTALNYGYTF

d_gene: -
v_gene: TRBV20-1
len: 13
abundance: few
j_gene: TRBJ1-6
CDR3nt: TGCAGTGCTAGAAGGATCGTCGATTCACCCCTCCACTTT
CDR3aa: CSARRIVDSPLHF

d_gene: -
v_gene: TRBV6-1
len: 16
abundance: few
j_gene: TRBJ2-5
CDR3nt: TGTGCCAGCAGGGAACATCTACAGGGTTTTGGAGAGACCCAGTACTTC
CDR3aa: CASREHLQGFGETQYF

d_gene: -
v_gene: TRBV9
len: 15
abundance: many
j_gene: TRBJ2-2
CDR3nt: TGTGCCAGCAGCGTTGAAGCGAGGGGGGCCGGGGAGCTGTTTTTT
CDR3aa: CASSVEARGAGELFF

d_gene: -
v_gene: TRBV11-2
len: 10
abundance: few
j_gene: TRBJ1-6
CDR3nt: TGTGCCAGCAGCGGGCAGGGGAAACACTTT
CDR3aa: CASSGQGKHF

d_gene: -
v_gene: TRBV2
len: 14
abundance: -
j_gene: TRBJ2-2
CDR3nt: TGTGCCAGCAGTCCTACCGTAGCCCCCGGGGAGCTGTTTTTT
CDR3aa: CASSPTVAPGELFF

d_gene: TRBD2
v_gene: TRBV7-9
len: 16
abundance: -
j_gene: TRBJ2-5
CDR3nt: TGTGCCAGCAGCCCGCTGAGGAGTAGCGGGGTTGAGACCCAGTACTTC
CDR3aa: CASSPLRSSGVETQYF

d_gene: TRBD1
v_gene: TRBV20-1
len: 14
abundance: few
j_gene: TRBJ2-2
CDR3nt: TGCAGTGCCAAGGGACAGTCAAACACCGGGGAGCTGTTTTTT
CDR3aa: CSAKGQSNTGELFF

d_gene: TRBD1
v_gene: TRBV7-2
len: 16
abundance: -
j_gene: TRBJ1-2
CDR3nt: TGTGCCAGCAGCCACCCCCAAACAACAGGGGGCTCTGGCTACACCTTC
CDR3aa: CASSHPQTTGGSGYTF

d_gene: -
v_gene: TRBV27
len: 15
abundance: -
j_gene: TRBJ2-5
CDR3nt: TGTGCCGGCAGACTCAACAGGTGGGGCAGAGAGACCCAGTACTTC
CDR3aa: CAGRLNRWGRETQYF

d_gene: -
v_gene: TRBV6-5
len: 14
abundance: many
j_gene: TRBJ1-1
CDR3nt: TGTGCCAGCAGTTACTTGCAGGGTAACACTGAAGCTTTCTTT
CDR3aa: CASSYLQGNTEAFF

d_gene: TRBD1
v_gene: TRBV7-2
len: 13
abundance: many
j_gene: TRBJ1-4
CDR3nt: TGTGCCAGCAGCCGACAGGGTCGGGAAAAACTGTTTTTT
CDR3aa: CASSRQGREKLFF

d_gene: TRBD2
v_gene: TRBV7-2
len: 15
abundance: many
j_gene: TRBJ2-7
CDR3nt: TGTGCCAGCAGCTTAACTAGCGGGGGGTACTACGAGCAGTACTTC
CDR3aa: CASSLTSGGYYEQYF

d_gene: TRBD1
v_gene: TRBV6-2/TRBV6-3
len: 17
abundance: -
j_gene: TRBJ2-7
CDR3nt: TGTGCCAGCACCACAACAGGGGGCGCGTATGGCACTAAGGAGCAGTACTTC
CDR3aa: CASTTTGGAYGTKEQYF

d_gene: -
v_gene: TRBV11-2
len: 15
abundance: -
j_gene: TRBJ2-3
CDR3nt: TGTGCCAGCAGCTTAGTTGTGGGTCTCACAGATACGCAGTATTTT
CDR3aa: CASSLVVGLTDTQYF

d_gene: -
v_gene: TRBV20-1
len: 11
abundance: -
j_gene: TRBJ2-2
CDR3nt: TGCAGTGCTCCTATGAGTGGGGAGCTGTTTTTT
CDR3aa: CSAPMSGELFF

d_gene: -
v_gene: TRBV15
len: 14
abundance: few
j_gene: TRBJ1-5
CDR3nt: TGTGCCACCAGCAGAGGGGTCTATATACAGCCCCAGCATTTT
CDR3aa: CATSRGVYIQPQHF

d_gene: TRBD1
v_gene: TRBV9
len: 15
abundance: -
j_gene: TRBJ1-1
CDR3nt: TGTGCCAGCAGCCTATCGACAGGGGACTACACTGAAGCTTTCTTT
CDR3aa: CASSLSTGDYTEAFF

d_gene: -
v_gene: TRBV6-2/TRBV6-3
len: 17
abundance: few
j_gene: TRBJ2-3
CDR3nt: TGTGCCAGCAGTTACTCGACCAGCGGTTACCGCACAGATACGCAGTATTTT
CDR3aa: CASSYSTSGYRTDTQYF

d_gene: TRBD1
v_gene: TRBV7-9
len: 14
abundance: -
j_gene: TRBJ1-1
CDR3nt: TGTGCCAGCAGCTTGGAGGGGGCAATAACTGAAGCTTTCTTT
CDR3aa: CASSLEGAITEAFF

d_gene: -
v_gene: TRBV20-1
len: 12
abundance: -
j_gene: TRBJ1-1
CDR3nt: TGCGGGGGAGCGAGGGGGAACACTGAAGCTTTCTTT
CDR3aa: CGGARGNTEAFF

d_gene: -
v_gene: TRBV20-1
len: 13
abundance: -
j_gene: TRBJ1-5
CDR3nt: TGCAGTGCTAAGGGGTCCGGCCTGCAGCCCCAGCATTTT
CDR3aa: CSAKGSGLQPQHF